This TCR beta chain was recorded in a study of beta chain features in type 1 diabetes. Study-level findings and limits: Compared with healthy donors, patients appeared to share more similar naive, central memory and regulatory TCRB repertoires. TCRB CDR3 length was moderately but significantly reduced in all four CD4+ subsets of Type 1 diabetes patients.

Sequenced material consisted of expressed TCRB transcripts (all of the isolated RNA was reverse transcribed). Sequencing was performed with immunoSEQ multiplex PCR; in TCRdb, only in-frame clones are kept and a portion is missing. The repertoire holds 500,000 to 850,000 clones, about an eighth seen once, with 0.035% to 0.04% in the top ten. Concerning this clone itself: Its matching antigen is unknown.

The CDR3 consists of 12 residues. Germline V gene sequence: CDR1 KGHSH, CDR2 LQKENI. The V gene lost 4 bases and the J gene lost 6 bases, with 9 bases spanning the gap. This sequence originates from a man between 18 and 29 years old with type 1 diabetes. The chain joins TRBV18 to TRBJ1-1; possible D gene TRBD1, 6 bases. The sample was naive CD4+ T cells from blood. In DNA form, the CDR3 reads TGTGCCAGCTCACAAGGGGGGGCTGAAGCTTTCTTT. Residues: CASSQGGAEAFF.